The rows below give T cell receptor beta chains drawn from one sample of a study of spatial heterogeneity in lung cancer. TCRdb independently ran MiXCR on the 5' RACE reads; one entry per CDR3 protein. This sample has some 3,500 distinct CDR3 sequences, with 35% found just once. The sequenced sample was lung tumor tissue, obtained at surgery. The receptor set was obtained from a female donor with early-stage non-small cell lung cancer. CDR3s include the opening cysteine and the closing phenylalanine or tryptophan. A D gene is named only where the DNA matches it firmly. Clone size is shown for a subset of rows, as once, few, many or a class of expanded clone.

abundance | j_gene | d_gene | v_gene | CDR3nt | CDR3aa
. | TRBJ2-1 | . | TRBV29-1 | TGCAGCGTTATTCTAGCGTTAACCTACAATGAGCAGTTCTTC | CSVILALTYNEQFF
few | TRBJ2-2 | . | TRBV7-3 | TGTGCCAGCAGCTTACTACAGGCCGTGAACACCGGGGAGCTGTTTTTT | CASSLLQAVNTGELFF
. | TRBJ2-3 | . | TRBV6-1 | TGTGCCAGCAGTGAATCCCGGGACGGAATCACAGATACGCAGTATTTT | CASSESRDGITDTQYF
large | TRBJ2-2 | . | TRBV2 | TGTGCCAGCAGTGAACAGGCCACCGGGGAGCTGTTTTTT | CASSEQATGELFF
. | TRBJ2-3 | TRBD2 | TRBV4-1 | TGCGCCAGCAGCCAGGGACTAGCAGATACGCAGTATTTT | CASSQGLADTQYF
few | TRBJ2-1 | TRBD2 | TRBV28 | TGTGCCAGCAGTTTATCGGGAGCGGGGTACAATGAGCAGTTCTTC | CASSLSGAGYNEQFF
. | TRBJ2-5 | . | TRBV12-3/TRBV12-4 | TGTGCCAGCAGTTTTGAGGAGACCCAGTACTTC | CASSFEETQYF
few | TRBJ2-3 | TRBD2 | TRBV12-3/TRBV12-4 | TGTGCCAGCAGTCGACTAGCGGGAGGCACAGATACGCAGTATTTT | CASSRLAGGTDTQYF
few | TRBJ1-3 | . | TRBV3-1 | TGTGCCAGCAGCCAAGGGCTCTCTGGAAACACCATATATTTT | CASSQGLSGNTIYF
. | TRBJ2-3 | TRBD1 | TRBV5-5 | TGTGCCAGCAGCACAGGGGGTCACACAGATACGCAGTATTTT | CASSTGGHTDTQYF
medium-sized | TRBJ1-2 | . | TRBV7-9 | TGTGCCAGCAGCTTAGCTTCTAACTATGGCTACACCTTC | CASSLASNYGYTF
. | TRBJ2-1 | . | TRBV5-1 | TGCGCCAGCAGCTTGGTTGCAGTCTCCTCCTACAATGAGCAGTTCTTC | CASSLVAVSSYNEQFF
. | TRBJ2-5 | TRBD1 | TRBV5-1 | TGCGCCAGCAGCGTCCGGGACAGTTCAGAGACCCAGTACTTC | CASSVRDSSETQYF
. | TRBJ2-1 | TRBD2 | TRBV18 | TGTGCCAGCTCCATTACGCCAGCGGGAGCCTACAATGAGCAGTTCTTC | CASSITPAGAYNEQFF
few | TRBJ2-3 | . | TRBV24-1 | TGTGCCACCACCTCCGGGACTAGCACAGATACGCAGTATTTT | CATTSGTSTDTQYF
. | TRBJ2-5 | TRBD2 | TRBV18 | TGTGCCAGCTCGGGGGGACTAGCGGCGGAGACCCAGTACTTC | CASSGGLAAETQYF
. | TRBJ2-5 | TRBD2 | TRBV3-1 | TGTGCCAGCAGTCCCTTACTAGCGAACCAAGAGACCCAGTACTTC | CASSPLLANQETQYF
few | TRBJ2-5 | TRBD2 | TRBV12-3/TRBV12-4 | TGTGCCAGCAGTTTTTGGTCTAGCGGGACCCAAGAGACCCAGTACTTC | CASSFWSSGTQETQYF
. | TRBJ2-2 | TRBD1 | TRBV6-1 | TGTGCCAGCAGTGAAAAGGGGGCCGTCGGCACCGGGGAGCTGTTTTTT | CASSEKGAVGTGELFF
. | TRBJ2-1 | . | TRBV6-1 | TGTGCCAGCAGCCTATCCGGCTATGAGCAGTTCTTC | CASSLSGYEQFF
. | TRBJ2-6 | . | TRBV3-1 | TGTGCCAGCAGCCTTGGACAATCTGGGGCCAACGTCCTGACTTTC | CASSLGQSGANVLTF
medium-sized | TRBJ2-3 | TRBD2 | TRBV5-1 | TGCGCCAGCAGCTTGGAGGTGCCGGGAGGAGGGACAGATACGCAGTATTTT | CASSLEVPGGGTDTQYF
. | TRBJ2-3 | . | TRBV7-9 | TGTGCCAGCAGCCCATGGGGGGAAGGGCCAGATACGCAGTATTTT | CASSPWGEGPDTQYF
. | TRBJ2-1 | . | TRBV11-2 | TGTGCCAGCAGCTCCAAACCCTACAGGTTAAGCTCCTACAATGAGCAGTTCTTC | CASSSKPYRLSSYNEQFF
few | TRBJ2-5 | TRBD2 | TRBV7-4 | TGTGCCAGCAGCTTAGGACTAGCGGCCCAAGAGACCCAGTACTTC | CASSLGLAAQETQYF
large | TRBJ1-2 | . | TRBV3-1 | TGTGCCAGCAGCCAAGGACAGATATTATATGGCTACACCTTC | CASSQGQILYGYTF
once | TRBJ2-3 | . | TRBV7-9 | TGTGCCAGCAGCTTTCGCGGGTCAGATACGCAGTATTTT | CASSFRGSDTQYF
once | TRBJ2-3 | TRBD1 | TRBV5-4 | TGTGCCAGCAGCTCAGACAGGGTGACAGATACGCAGTATTTT | CASSSDRVTDTQYF
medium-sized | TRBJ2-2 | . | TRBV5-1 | TGCGCCAGCAGCTTTGATTTCGCGAACACCGGGGAGCTGTTTTTT | CASSFDFANTGELFF
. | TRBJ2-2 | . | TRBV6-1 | TGTGCCAGCAGTGACAGGGGGAACACCGGGGAGCTGTTTTTT | CASSDRGNTGELFF
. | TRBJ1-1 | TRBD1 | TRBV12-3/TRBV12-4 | TGTGCCAGCAGCACAGGGGTTTGGACTGAAGCTTTCTTT | CASSTGVWTEAFF
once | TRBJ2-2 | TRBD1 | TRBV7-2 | TGTGCCAGCAGCTGGACAGGGGACGGGGAGCTGTTTTTT | CASSWTGDGELFF
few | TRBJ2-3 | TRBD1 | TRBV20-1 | TGCAGTGCTACTAGTACTAATGACAGGGGGGCGCGGGATACGCAGTATTTT | CSATSTNDRGARDTQYF
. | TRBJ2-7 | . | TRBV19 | TGTGCCAGTAGTTCTGGGACCAGGTTCTCCTACGAGCAGTACTTC | CASSSGTRFSYEQYF
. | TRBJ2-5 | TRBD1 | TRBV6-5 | TGTGCCAGCGGGACAGGGCCCCTGGGGACCCAGTACTTC | CASGTGPLGTQYF